These 18 T cell receptor beta chains share one sample of origin, sequenced in a study of control samples from healthy donors and cancer patients. Assay used: immunoSEQ multiplex PCR; TCRdb lists only in-frame clones, some missing. In the table there are under 140,000 clones, roughly 90% of which are singletons. The sequenced material came from PBMCs. The receptor set was obtained from a woman aged 55-70 years with lung cancer.

The V and J genes are TRBV9 and TRBJ1-6; D might be TRBD1 (6 bases). The germline V and J ends were trimmed by 3 bases and 8 bases, with 15 bases remaining between them. Germline assignment: CDR1 SGDLS and CDR2 YYNGEE. CDR3 length equals 15 residues. In nucleotides, the CDR3 is TGTGCCAGCAGCGCGAGACAGGTGGATGATTCACCCCTCCACTTT. This codes for CASSARQVDDSPLHF.

This chain connects TRBV11-3 to TRBJ2-5; a possible D gene is TRBD2 (7 bases). Trimming took 5 bases from V and 1 from J, leaving 23 bases between them. Germline CDR1 reads SGHNT; CDR2 reads YENEEA. This CDR3 comprises 18 residues. The CDR3 loop is CASSLRGGGTPLQETQYF. CDR3 nucleotide sequence: TGTGCCAGCAGCCTCAGAGGGGGGGGGACTCCCCTCCAAGAGACCCAGTACTTC.

V usage is TRBV7-2 and J usage is TRBJ1-2; 7 bases align to TRBD1. V gave up 4 bases and J gave up 3 bases; unmatched junction bases: 2. CDR1 and CDR2 from the germline V gene are SGHTA and FQGNSA. The CDR3 has 13 amino acids. The CDR3 DNA reads TGTGCCAGCAGCTCGGGACAGTACTATGGCTACACCTTC. Encoded protein: CASSSGQYYGYTF.

The chain's CDR3 is CASRTGTASNYGYTF. The DNA of the CDR3 is TGTGCCAGCAGAACCGGGACAGCGTCTAACTATGGCTACACCTTC. The V gene is TRBV6-6, the J gene TRBJ1-2, with 7 nucleotides matching TRBD1. J gave up 0 bases and V 6 bases, and 7 bases lay outside the gene matches. The CDR3 spans 15 residues. In germline, CDR1 is MNHNY, CDR2 SVGAGI (reference sequence).

The rearrangement joins TRBV28 to TRBJ2-7; TRBD2 might be the D (5 bases). This CDR3 is built from 14 residues. Trimming cost V 5 bases and J 3 bases, with 14 bases left between them. Germline V gene lookup returns CDR1 MDHEN and CDR2 SYDVKM. CDR3 sequence reads: CASSPMLRVYEQYF. The CDR3 nucleotides read TGTGCCAGCAGTCCAATGTTGAGGGTCTACGAGCAGTACTTC.

The chain uses TRBV19 and TRBJ1-5; TRBD1 might be the D (6 bases). Trimming shortened V by 1 base and J by 0 bases, and 13 bases separated the two germline ends. CDR1 is LNHDA, CDR2 SQIVND, per germline (reference sequence). The CDR3 loop spans 17 amino acids. CDR3 residues: CASSIGYVRGSNQPQHF. CDR3 in DNA: TGTGCCAGTAGTATAGGATACGTCAGGGGTAGCAATCAGCCCCAGCATTTT.

CDR3 bases: TGTGCCAGTAGTATCGCCAGGGGCAATTCACCCCTCCACTTT. Its protein product is CASSIARGNSPLHF. The V call is TRBV19, the J call TRBJ1-6, with D possibly TRBD1 on 6 matching bases. The CDR3 extends over 14 amino acids. Germline-derived CDR1 and CDR2 are LNHDA and SQIVND (reference sequence). V lost 3 bases to trimming and J lost 7 bases, with 10 bases between them.

The chain joins TRBV4-3 to TRBJ1-2; 10 bases line up with TRBD1. CDR1 and CDR2 from the germline V gene are LGHNA and YSLEER. There are 17 residues in the CDR3. Trimming at V came to 0 bases and at J to 4 bases, leaving 8 bases not matched to a gene. The CDR3 coding sequence is TGCGCCAGCAGCCAAGAATCTGGGACAGGGGATATCTATGGCTACACCTTC. It codes for CASSQESGTGDIYGYTF.

This chain connects TRBV6-5 to TRBJ2-5; no definite D call. Trimming stripped 6 bases from V and 4 bases from J, with 15 bases between. The CDR3 is made up of 14 amino acids. CDR1 and CDR2 from the germline V gene are MNHEY and SVGAGI. CDR3 in amino acids: CASSIHSSPETQYF. The CDR3 DNA follows: TGTGCCAGCAGCATTCACAGTAGCCCAGAGACCCAGTACTTC.

The gene calls are TRBV27 and TRBJ1-1; a weak D match, TRBD1 (5 bases). The CDR3 runs 13 residues. Germline V gives CDR1 MNHEY, CDR2 SMNVEV (reference sequence). Trimming stripped 6 bases from V and 4 bases from J, with 12 bases between. CDR3 loop: CASRPPGTTEAFF. DNA for the CDR3: TGTGCCAGCAGACCCCCAGGGACCACTGAAGCTTTCTTT.

With respect to this clone: Within the sample, other DNA sequences also encode this same CDR3. The rearrangement links TRBV7-2 to TRBJ1-2; the D gene is possibly TRBD1 (5 bases). CDR3 length: 15 amino acids. V was trimmed by 1 base and J by 7 bases, leaving 16 bases between them. Germline CDR1 and CDR2: SGHTA and FQGNSA. DNA for the CDR3: TGTGCCAGCAGCTTAGGTGATAGGGGTCGGGGTGGCTACACCTTC. This gives the protein CASSLGDRGRGGYTF.

The chain uses TRBV27 and TRBJ1-1; 9 nucleotides match TRBD1. Germline V gives CDR1 MNHEY, CDR2 SMNVEV (reference sequence). V trimming: 5 bases; J trimming: 4 bases; junction bases outside the gene matches: 14. The CDR3 contains 17 residues. The CDR3 DNA follows: TGTGCCAGCAGTCTCCACAGGGGGCTTGGGATGGGCACTGAAGCTTTCTTT. The encoded protein is CASSLHRGLGMGTEAFF.

With respect to this clone: The junction departs from the called germline gene at one end, perhaps through a read error. The sample has other DNA sequences that encode this CDR3 too. The chain has TRBV6-5 and TRBJ1-1, with D uncertain. CDR1 is MNHEY, CDR2 SVGAGI, per germline. The CDR3 consists of 14 residues. CDR3 protein: CASSARTGNTEAFF. In nucleotides, the CDR3 is TGCGCCAGCAGCGCCCGAACCGGGAACACTGAAGCTTTCTTT.

Only a few counts were recorded for this clone. V is TRBV5-6 and J is TRBJ1-5; D is unclear. V was pared by 1 base and J by 2 bases, with 4 bases between. The CDR3 sequence is 13 residues long. The germline CDR1 and CDR2 sequences are SGHDT and YYEEEE. CDR3 DNA: TGTGCCAGCAGCTTGTACGGCAATCAGCCCCAGCATTTT. It codes for CASSLYGNQPQHF.

The gene calls are TRBV19 and TRBJ2-6; no firm D call. The CDR3 runs 13 residues. Looked up from germline, CDR1 is LNHDA and CDR2 is SQIVND (reference sequence). The ends were cut back, 4 bases at V and 5 bases at J, with 6 bases in the middle. The CDR3 DNA reads as TGTGCCAGTAGTACGACAAGGGCCAACGTCCTGACTTTC. This sequence encodes CASSTTRANVLTF.

This clone occurred once. The chain employs TRBV4-1 and TRBJ1-1, with TRBD1 matching 7 bases. From germline, CDR1 is MGHRA and CDR2 YSYEKL. The CDR3 length is 16 residues. With 0 bases clipped from V and 5 bases from J, the junction kept 9 bases outside the gene matches. CDR3 in DNA: TGCGCCAGCAGCCAAGAGGGGACAGCGGTTGGGACTGAAGCTTTCTTT. Encoded protein: CASSQEGTAVGTEAFF.

V is TRBV6-5 and J is TRBJ1-1, with 7 bases fitting TRBD1. J gave up 4 bases and V 7 bases, and 9 bases lay outside the gene matches. CDR3 size: 14 residues. Looked up from germline, CDR1 is MNHEY and CDR2 is SVGAGI. The CDR3 DNA follows: TGTGCCAGCAACCCGACAGGGCCCTTCACTGAAGCTTTCTTT. Amino acid sequence: CASNPTGPFTEAFF.

The rearrangement uses TRBV5-1 and TRBJ1-2; D uncertain. This CDR3 contains 15 residues. Trimming pared 0 bases from V and 5 bases from J, leaving 14 bases between. Germline V CDR1 and CDR2: SGHRS, YFSETQ. The CDR3 DNA reads TGCGCCAGCAGCTTGGAGCAGGCCTCGATATATGGCTACACCTTC. It translates to CASSLEQASIYGYTF.